Below are 28 T cell receptor beta chains sequenced from a single sample in a study of OX40 agonist ivuxolimab in advanced cancers. Measured with immunoSEQ multiplex PCR; TCRdb has only the in-frame clones, and not every one. The repertoire holds fewer than 200,000 clones, with 94% as singletons. The specimen comprised CD4+ or CD8+ T cells sorted from blood, sampled in a trial of the OX40 agonist ivuxolimab. The receptors stem from an adult with an advanced solid tumor such as melanoma, head and neck, liver or kidney cancer.

CDR3 amino acids: CASSLAPLAGGPYEQYF. Here the CDR3 DNA reads TGTGCCAGCAGCTTAGCCCCACTTGCGGGGGGCCCCTACGAGCAGTACTTC. The chain combines TRBV7-2 with TRBJ2-7; 8 bases are a match to TRBD2. The CDR3 spans 17 residues. V lost 0 bases to trimming and J lost 2 bases; unmatched junction nucleotides: 9. Germline CDR1 reads SGHTA; CDR2 reads FQGNSA.

This chain uses TRBV2 with TRBJ1-1; D remains unclear. Trimming stripped 7 bases from V and 1 base from J, with 10 bases between. The CDR3 has 13 amino acids. Per the germline V gene, CDR1 is SNHLY and CDR2 is FYNNEI. CDR3 sequence reads: CASNEGTNTEAFF. In nucleotides, the CDR3 is TGTGCCAGCAATGAGGGAACGAACACTGAAGCTTTCTTT.

The chain uses TRBV7-2 and TRBJ2-1, with no clear D. Trimming took 2 bases from V and 7 from J, leaving 6 bases between them. The CDR3 is 12 residues long. Per the germline V gene, CDR1 is SGHTA and CDR2 is FQGNSA. The CDR3: CASSLSRNEQFF. In DNA, the CDR3 is TGTGCCAGCAGCTTATCCAGGAATGAGCAGTTCTTC.

This rearrangement joins TRBV2 to TRBJ2-2; weak D call: TRBD1 (5 bases). Germline CDR1 SNHLY, CDR2 FYNNEI. With 6 bases removed from V and 0 bases from J, the gap between germline ends came to 20 bases. CDR3 length: 18 residues. The CDR3 nucleotides are TGTGCCAGCAGACCCCCCCCTAGACAGAGCGCGAACACCGGGGAGCTGTTTTTT. Translated: CASRPPPRQSANTGELFF.

The chain couples TRBV6-1 to TRBJ1-5, with 8 bases that match TRBD1. CDR3 size: 15 residues. V lost 6 bases, J lost 1 base, and 5 bases stayed unmatched. CDR1 and CDR2 (germline): MNHNS, SASEGT. The CDR3 protein is CASRATGGSNQPQHF. CDR3 in DNA: TGTGCCAGCAGAGCCACAGGGGGGAGCAATCAGCCCCAGCATTTT.

The V and J genes are TRBV5-4 and TRBJ1-1; 9 positions match TRBD1. Trimming took 4 bases from V and 4 from J; bases not matched to a gene: 5. This CDR3 is built from 14 residues. The germline V gene encodes CDR1 SGHNT and CDR2 YYREEE (reference sequence). The DNA of the CDR3 is TGTGCCAGCAGCGTGGGGGGACAGGGCACTGAAGCTTTCTTT. It yields the protein CASSVGGQGTEAFF.

J is TRBJ1-4 and V is TRBV18; D is undetermined. This CDR3 has 15 residues. Germline-derived CDR1 and CDR2 are KGHSH and LQKENI. Trimming stripped 3 bases from V and 5 bases from J, with 13 bases between. CDR3 coding DNA: TGTGCCAGCTCACCCCCCTCGCTGGGGAATGAAAAACTGTTTTTT. Its protein is CASSPPSLGNEKLFF.

The V gene is TRBV10-2, the J gene TRBJ1-5; the D is unclear. Germline V lookup: CDR1 WSHSY, CDR2 SAAADI. This CDR3 comprises 13 residues. V dropped 4 bases and J dropped 1 base, with 5 bases sitting between them. CDR3 nucleotides: TGCGCCAGCAGTGGTGGGAGCAATCAGCCCCAGCATTTT. This encodes CASSGGSNQPQHF.

The count of this clone is one. This chain links TRBV19 with TRBJ1-1; 8 nucleotides align to TRBD1. This CDR3 spans 14 amino acids. V shed 5 bases and J 2 bases; nucleotides not matched to a gene: 4. Germline lookup yields CDR1 LNHDA and CDR2 SQIVND (reference sequence). CDR3 sequence reads: CASSATGDNTEAFF. CDR3 DNA sequence: TGTGCCAGTAGTGCGACAGGGGATAACACTGAAGCTTTCTTT.

This chain joins TRBV6-6 and TRBJ2-7; unclear D gene. Germline CDR1 MNHNY, CDR2 SVGAGI (reference sequence). The CDR3 totals 11 residues. V was cut by 11 bases and J by 2 bases, with 10 bases left in between. CDR3 region: CACGGTYEQYF. The CDR3 DNA reads TGTGCCTGTGGCGGTACCTACGAGCAGTACTTC.

Concerning this clone itself: At one boundary the junction diverges from the germline segment, which might be a read error. The gene calls are TRBV5-4 and TRBJ2-3, with a tentative D call TRBD2 (5 bases). Germline V gives CDR1 SGHNT, CDR2 YYREEE (reference sequence). The CDR3 runs to 14 residues. CDR3 DNA: TGTGCCAGCAGCTTGGTGCTGGGTACGGAACTAGGAGATTTT. Translation: CASSLVLGTELGDF. Drawing the rest from reference TRBV5-4 and TRBJ2-3, the complete variable domain is ETGVTQSPTHLIKTRGQQVTLRCSSQSGHNTVSWYQQALGQGPQFIFQYYREEENGRGNFPPRFSGLQFPNYSSELNVNALELDDSALYLCASSLVLGTELGDFGPGTRLTVL.

The chain is built from TRBV5-1 and TRBJ2-2; 10 nucleotides line up with TRBD1. This CDR3 contains 15 residues. Germline V gene data show CDR1 as SGHRS and CDR2 as YFSETQ. With 4 bases clipped from V and 5 bases from J, the junction kept 5 bases outside the gene matches. CDR3 in amino acids: CASSDRTGGTGELFF. CDR3 in DNA: TGCGCCAGCAGCGACCGGACAGGGGGAACCGGGGAGCTGTTTTTT.

This clone was picked up one time. The V call is TRBV7-2, the J call TRBJ2-7; TRBD1 agrees at 8 bases. CDR1 and CDR2 from the germline V gene are SGHTA and FQGNSA. This CDR3 is 16 amino acids long. The J segment lost 5 bases and the V segment lost 5 bases, leaving 14 bases of the junction unmatched. The CDR3 DNA reads TGTGCCAGCAGCCAAGTAGAGACAGGGGCGGGTCACGAGCAGTACTTC. Translating it yields CASSQVETGAGHEQYF.

This chain joins TRBV4-2 and TRBJ2-6; no clear D gene. This CDR3 contains 17 residues. Germline-derived CDR1 and CDR2 are LGHNA and YNFKEQ. Trimming took off 1 base at V and 0 bases at J, with 10 bases between the two ends. The CDR3 nucleotides are TGTGCCAGCAGCCAAGGGGTCGTGGGCTCTGGGGCCAACGTCCTGACTTTC. This sequence encodes CASSQGVVGSGANVLTF.

The V call is TRBV10-2, the J call TRBJ2-2, with D possibly called TRBD1 or TRBD2 (7 bases each). Germline CDR1 reads WSHSY; CDR2 reads SAAADI. Trimming cost V 4 bases and J 6 bases, with 18 bases left between them. This CDR3 has 16 residues. CDR3 DNA: TGCGCCAGCAGTGTCCAGGGGGGGTTAGCTGCCGGGGAGCTGTTTTTT. It specifies CASSVQGGLAAGELFF.

The chain carries TRBV27 and TRBJ2-3; D possibly uses TRBD1 or TRBD2 (6 bases each). CDR1 and CDR2 from the germline V gene are MNHEY and SMNVEV (reference sequence). V lost 6 bases to trimming and J lost 2 bases, with 18 bases between them. The CDR3 runs 16 residues. As DNA, the CDR3 is TGTGCCAGCAGCCACCGTGGGGGGCTTTACACAGATACGCAGTATTTT. Its protein is CASSHRGGLYTDTQYF.

This clone showed up just once. The chain employs TRBV7-2 and TRBJ1-3; D unclear. The V end lost 2 bases, the J end lost 4 bases, and 3 bases lay between the germline ends. There are 12 residues in the CDR3. The V gene's germline CDR1 is SGHTA and CDR2 FQGNSA. CDR3 sequence (DNA): TGTGCCAGCAGCTTACCGGGAAACACCATATATTTT. Translated: CASSLPGNTIYF.

The chain has TRBV27 and TRBJ2-2, with a weak D call TRBD2 (6 bases). The CDR3 length is 16 residues. From germline, CDR1 is MNHEY and CDR2 SMNVEV (reference sequence). Trimming pared 6 bases from V and 4 bases from J, leaving 18 bases between. The CDR3 coding sequence is TGTGCCAGCAGGTCTGGCGGGGTCGTTAGCACCGGGGAGCTGTTTTTT. The encoded protein is CASRSGGVVSTGELFF.

This sequence joins TRBV5-1 and TRBJ2-3; tentatively, D is TRBD1 (5 bases). Germline assignment: CDR1 SGHRS and CDR2 YFSETQ. Trimming stripped 0 bases from V and 0 bases from J, with 8 bases between. This CDR3 is 15 amino acids long. The CDR3 DNA reads TGCGCCAGCAGCTTGGGGACACCCAGCACAGATACGCAGTATTTT. It translates to CASSLGTPSTDTQYF.

The V and J genes are TRBV5-4 and TRBJ2-1; D is tentatively TRBD1 or TRBD2 (6 bases each). CDR1 and CDR2 from the germline V gene are SGHNT and YYREEE (reference sequence). Trimming stripped 4 bases from V and 7 bases from J, with 24 bases between. The CDR3 spans 17 residues. Here the CDR3 DNA reads TGTGCCAGCAGCCGAATGACAGGCCCCGGGGGTGGAAATGAGCAGTTCTTC. The encoded protein is CASSRMTGPGGGNEQFF.

The rearrangement links TRBV27 to TRBJ1-2, with D perhaps TRBD1 (6 bases). Germline V lookup: CDR1 MNHEY, CDR2 SMNVEV (reference sequence). V was pared by 3 bases and J by 6 bases, with 26 bases between. There are 18 residues in the CDR3. The CDR3 DNA sequence: TGTGCCAGCAGTTTGTATCTCCGGGGAGGACAGAACGATAATGGCTACACCTTC. Its translation is CASSLYLRGGQNDNGYTF.

The V call is TRBV10-3, the J call TRBJ1-2; no definite D call. V was pared by 4 bases and J by 2 bases, with 11 bases between. Germline CDR1 and CDR2: ENHRY and SYGVKD. This CDR3 region has 14 residues. The CDR3 sequence: CAISVGGSNYGYTF. The CDR3 DNA is TGTGCCATCAGTGTCGGAGGGTCGAACTATGGCTACACCTTC.

The V and J genes are TRBV6-5 and TRBJ2-3; 7 nucleotides align to TRBD2. Germline V gene lookup returns CDR1 MNHEY and CDR2 SVGAGI. The CDR3 runs to 14 residues. The ends lost 1 base at V and 5 bases at J; junction bases unmatched: 3. CDR3 residues: CASSYWGLQDTQYF. In nucleotides, the CDR3 is TGTGCCAGCAGTTACTGGGGACTACAAGATACGCAGTATTTT.

This clone was seen just once. The chain links TRBV30 to TRBJ2-5, with D perhaps given as TRBD1 or TRBD2 (6 bases each). The CDR3 covers 17 residues. V lost 0 bases, J lost 1 base, and 18 bases lay in between. Per germline, CDR1 GTSNPN and CDR2 SVGIG (reference sequence). The CDR3 region has the DNA TGTGCCTGGAGTGTACTAGGGGGGAAAACTCGCCAAGAGACCCAGTACTTC. Translating it yields CAWSVLGGKTRQETQYF. The full variable domain, rest sourced from reference TRBV30 and TRBJ2-5, is SQTIHQWPATLVQPVGSPLSLECTVEGTSNPNLYWYRQAAGRGLQLLFYSVGIGQISSEVPQNLSASRPQDRQFILSSKKLLLSDSGFYLCAWSVLGGKTRQETQYFGPGTRLLVL.

This clone was seen just once. The CDR3 sequence is CASTGDRGREQYF. In nucleotides, the CDR3 is TGTGCCAGCACCGGGGACAGGGGACGGGAGCAGTACTTC. The chain carries TRBV2 and TRBJ2-7; 10 bases are a match to TRBD1. V was pared by 7 bases and J by 7 bases, with 7 bases of the junction left unmatched. The V gene's germline CDR1 is SNHLY and CDR2 FYNNEI. The CDR3 spans 13 residues. Full variable domain (missing parts from reference TRBV2 and TRBJ2-7): EPEVTQTPSHQVTQMGQEVILRCVPISNHLYFYWYRQILGQKVEFLVSFYNNEISEKSEIFDDQFSVERPDGSNFTLKIRSTKLEDSAMYFCASTGDRGREQYFGPGTRLTVT.

The chain links TRBV11-3 to TRBJ2-5, with TRBD2 matching 8 bases. Germline V gene sequence: CDR1 SGHNT, CDR2 YENEEA. The CDR3 is made up of 14 amino acids. V shed 3 bases and J 1 base; nucleotides not matched to a gene: 1. The DNA for the CDR3 is TGTGCCAGCAGCTTCGGGACTAGCCAAGAGACCCAGTACTTC. Translated, it gives CASSFGTSQETQYF.

The CDR3 spells CASSPGLAGGEETQYF. The CDR3 DNA reads as TGTGCCAGCAGCCCCGGACTAGCGGGGGGGGAAGAGACCCAGTACTTC. The chain is built from TRBV7-7 and TRBJ2-5, with TRBD2 matching over 15 bases. J was trimmed by 3 bases and V by 5 bases; bases with no gene match: 4. Germline values: CDR1 SSHAT, CDR2 FNYEAQ (reference sequence). This CDR3 spans 16 amino acids.

The chain employs TRBV19 and TRBJ2-7; no reliable D call. Germline CDR1 LNHDA, CDR2 SQIVND (reference sequence). Trimming left V 4 bases short and J 6 bases short, with 16 bases between. The CDR3 runs to 14 residues. The CDR3 loop reads CASSKVDKLREQYF. The CDR3 DNA sequence: TGTGCCAGTAGTAAAGTCGACAAGCTACGCGAGCAGTACTTC.